This entry lists 17 T cell receptor beta chains sequenced from one sample in a study of T cells in Graves' hyperthyroidism and ophthalmopathy. Researchers amplified the TCR beta CDR3 regions from RNA transcripts. The HTBI set primed first-round TCR CDR3 RT-PCR. TCRdb processed the multiplex PCR reads anew with MiXCR; each CDR3 protein has one entry. Here the sample spans 550,000 to 650,000 distinct CDR3 sequences, about 14% being singletons. Source material: blood. These receptor sequences come from a woman in her thirties or forties with Graves' hyperthyroidism.

The sample holds a few counts of this clonotype. This sequence joins TRBV20-1 and TRBJ2-3; 9 nucleotides agree with TRBD2. V dropped 7 bases and J dropped 2; count of bases not matched to a gene: 10. Per the germline V gene, CDR1 is DFQATT and CDR2 is SNEGSKA (reference sequence). The CDR3 runs to 15 residues. CDR3 sequence reads: CSGAPAGGLTDTQYF. In DNA, the CDR3 is TGCAGTGGGGCGCCAGCGGGAGGCCTCACAGATACGCAGTATTTT.

There are many counts of this clonotype. The chain joins TRBV6-1 to TRBJ1-1; a weak D match, TRBD1 (5 bases). This CDR3 contains 13 residues. The V and J ends lost 10 bases and 4 bases respectively, with 16 bases between them. The V gene's germline CDR1 is MNHNS and CDR2 SASEGT. CDR3 region: CATNEGMITEAFF. The CDR3 DNA is TGTGCCACCAACGAGGGGATGATCACTGAAGCTTTCTTT.

The rearrangement links TRBV6-1 to TRBJ2-7; no clear D gene. Germline CDR1 is MNHNS and CDR2 is SASEGT. The CDR3 spans 12 residues. V was cut by 6 bases and J by 2 bases, with 8 bases left in between. CDR3 amino acids: CASSPAPYEQYF. The CDR3 DNA reads TGTGCCAGCAGCCCGGCTCCCTACGAGCAGTACTTC.

This clonotype occurred many times. This chain links TRBV15 with TRBJ2-7; D perhaps matches TRBD2 (5 bases). Germline CDR1 is LNHNV and CDR2 is YYDKDF (reference sequence). The length of the CDR3 is 14 residues. V lost 0 bases, J lost 1 base, and 7 bases lay in between. The CDR3 nucleotides read TGTGCCACCAGCAGAGATCGAGGGTCCTACGAGCAGTACTTC. Its protein is CATSRDRGSYEQYF. Using reference TRBV15 and TRBJ2-7 for the parts outside the CDR3, the full variable domain is DAMVIQNPRYQVTQFGKPVTLSCSQTLNHNVMYWYQQKSSQAPKLLFHYYDKDFNNEADTPDNFQSRRPNTSFCFLDIRSPGLGDTAMYLCATSRDRGSYEQYFGPGTRLTVT.

This clonotype was counted a few times. The genes are TRBV6-1 and TRBJ2-2; D unclear. The germline gives CDR1 MNHNS, CDR2 SASEGT. This CDR3 is 10 amino acids long. Trimming removed 6 bases from V and 7 bases from J, with 3 bases in between. The DNA of the CDR3 is TGTGCCAGCAGCGTCGGGGAGCTGTTTTTT. Its protein product is CASSVGELFF.

This clonotype was detected only a few times. The V and J genes are TRBV2 and TRBJ1-2; 12 bases are a match to TRBD1. J gave up 6 bases and V 3 bases, and 5 bases lay outside the gene matches. Germline lookup yields CDR1 SNHLY and CDR2 FYNNEI. The CDR3 runs to 15 residues. The CDR3 sequence is CASSDEGTGGHGYTF. CDR3 in DNA: TGTGCCAGCAGTGACGAGGGGACAGGGGGCCATGGCTACACCTTC.

This clonotype was counted many times. The V gene is TRBV20-1, the J gene TRBJ1-1; a possible D gene is TRBD1 (5 bases). Trimming removed 6 bases at V and 6 bases at J, with 17 bases between. Per germline, CDR1 DFQATT and CDR2 SNEGSKA (reference sequence). This CDR3 region has 13 residues. The CDR3 DNA reads TGCAGTGCCCGGACATCAATGGTCGCTGAAGCTTTCTTT. Protein sequence: CSARTSMVAEAFF.

This clonotype showed up many times. CDR3 residues: CASSLGPISYNEQFF. The CDR3 DNA is TGTGCCAGCAGCTTAGGACCTATTTCCTACAATGAGCAGTTCTTC. The V call is TRBV7-2, the J call TRBJ2-1; D remains ambiguous. V was cut by 1 base and J by 1 base, with 8 bases left in between. The length of the CDR3 is 15 residues. The germline V gene has CDR1 SGHTA and CDR2 FQGNSA.

The chain employs TRBV9 and TRBJ2-2; 8 positions agree with TRBD2. After removal of 0 bases from V and 4 bases from J, the junction contained 2 bases not matched to a gene. Looked up from germline, CDR1 is SGDLS and CDR2 is YYNGEE. The CDR3 has 15 residues. The CDR3 sequence: CASSVAGGITGELFF. For the CDR3, the DNA is TGTGCCAGCAGCGTAGCGGGAGGGATCACCGGGGAGCTGTTTTTT.

This clonotype showed up just a few times. The chain is built from TRBV20-1 and TRBJ2-3; 8 nucleotides line up with TRBD2. Looked up from germline, CDR1 is DFQATT and CDR2 is SNEGSKA (reference sequence). This CDR3 has 17 residues. V lost 4 bases, J lost 2 bases, and 14 bases stayed unmatched. The CDR3 DNA sequence: TGCAGTGCTACTCCTTCTGGCGGGAGGCTACTCACAGATACGCAGTATTTT. Its translation is CSATPSGGRLLTDTQYF.

CDR3 coding DNA: TGCAGTGCTATAGAGAGGGTTCCGCGTGGGGCCAACGTCCTGACTTTC. Protein sequence: CSAIERVPRGANVLTF. The chain combines TRBV20-1 with TRBJ2-6; D perhaps matches TRBD2 (5 bases). V dropped 4 bases and J dropped 3 bases, with 16 bases sitting between them. Germline CDR1 is DFQATT and CDR2 is SNEGSKA (reference sequence). The CDR3 has 16 residues.

This clonotype came up once. The rearrangement links TRBV5-1 to TRBJ2-4; TRBD2 aligns across 8 bases. With 3 bases clipped from V and 8 bases from J, the junction kept 13 bases outside the gene matches. Per germline, CDR1 SGHRS and CDR2 YFSETQ. The CDR3 is made up of 16 amino acids. CDR3 residues: CASSSGLEGGADIQYF. The CDR3 DNA reads TGCGCCAGCAGCTCGGGACTAGAGGGAGGGGCGGACATTCAGTACTTC.

The chain is built from TRBV6-1 and TRBJ2-7; 9 bases align to TRBD1. The CDR3 spans 14 residues. Trimming cost V 7 bases and J 3 bases; bases outside gene matches: 7. Germline values: CDR1 MNHNS, CDR2 SASEGT. CDR3 coding DNA: TGTGCCAGCAATGGTCAGGACAGGGGCTACGAGCAGTACTTC. Translation: CASNGQDRGYEQYF.

This chain joins TRBV14 and TRBJ2-5; D is unclear. CDR1 and CDR2 (germline): SGHDN, FVKESK. This CDR3 has 17 residues. The V and J ends lost 0 bases and 2 bases respectively, with 16 bases between them. The CDR3: CASSQERPNRWQETQYF. CDR3 sequence (DNA): TGTGCCAGCAGCCAAGAACGGCCGAACCGGTGGCAAGAGACCCAGTACTTC.

This clonotype has at least ten counts. This chain connects TRBV28 to TRBJ2-7; no clear D gene. V was clipped by 6 bases and J by 1 base, with 7 bases between them. The CDR3 covers 12 residues. CDR1 and CDR2 (germline): MDHEN, SYDVKM. This chain's CDR3 is CASSQPSYEQYF. The CDR3, as DNA: TGTGCCAGCAGCCAACCTTCCTACGAGCAGTACTTC. The full variable domain, its missing parts supplied by reference TRBV28 and TRBJ2-7, is DVKVTQSSRYLVKRTGEKVFLECVQDMDHENMFWYRQDPGLGLRLIYFSYDVKMKEKGDIPEGYSVSREKKERFSLILESASTNQTSMYLCASSQPSYEQYFGPGTRLTVT.

This clonotype was recorded at least ten times. The chain links TRBV3-1 to TRBJ2-5; tentative D call: TRBD2 (6 bases). Deletions cut 1 base from V and 5 bases from J, with 14 bases between. The length of the CDR3 is 15 residues. Germline CDR1 reads LGHDT; CDR2 reads YNNKEL (reference sequence). CDR3 bases: TGTGCCAGCAGCCAAGGGTTTGCGGGGCCGGAGACCCAGTACTTC. It encodes CASSQGFAGPETQYF.

This clonotype has at least ten counts. The chain employs TRBV18 and TRBJ2-3; 7 nucleotides line up with TRBD2. This CDR3 spans 13 amino acids. Unmatched junction bases numbered 7, after V lost 2 bases and J lost 11 bases. Germline loops: CDR1 KGHSH, CDR2 LQKENI. CDR3: CASSPEPTSVQYF. The CDR3 region has the DNA TGTGCCAGCTCACCAGAACCCACTAGCGTGCAGTATTTT.